The TCR beta chain under discussion was sequenced for a study of blood T cell repertoires in COVID-19. The protocol was immunoSEQ multiplex PCR, while the TCRdb copy is restricted to in-frame clones and leaves out a portion. The sample carries around 150,000 clones, more than 75% recorded once. CDR3 length equals 21 residues. The trim removed 0 bases at V and 8 bases at J, leaving 22 bases unmatched. CDR1 and CDR2 (germline): LNHNV, YYDKDF (reference sequence). This clone appeared a single time. Sequenced material: PBMCs or T cells enriched from blood (not recorded which). The V call is TRBV15, the J call TRBJ1-5, with TRBD1 matching 10 bases. The TCR sequence derives from a woman aged 50 to 65 who had recovered from COVID-19. The CDR3 is CATSRDRVDPRTGGRVEPQHF. For the CDR3, the DNA is TGTGCCACCAGCAGAGATCGGGTTGACCCGCGGACAGGGGGAAGGGTAGAGCCCCAGCATTTT.